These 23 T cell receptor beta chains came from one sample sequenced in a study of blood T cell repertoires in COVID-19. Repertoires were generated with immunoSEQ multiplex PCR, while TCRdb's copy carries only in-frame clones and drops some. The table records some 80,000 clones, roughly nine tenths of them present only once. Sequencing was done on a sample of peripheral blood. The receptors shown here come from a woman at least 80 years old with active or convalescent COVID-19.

CDR3 coding DNA: TGCGCCAGCAGCCAAGATACCACCGGGCCCCAGCATTTT. This gives the protein CASSQDTTGPQHF. The chain combines TRBV4-3 with TRBJ1-5; D not certain. Germline V gives CDR1 LGHNA, CDR2 YSLEER. The length of the CDR3 is 13 residues. V shed 0 bases and J shed 9 bases, with 9 bases lying between them.

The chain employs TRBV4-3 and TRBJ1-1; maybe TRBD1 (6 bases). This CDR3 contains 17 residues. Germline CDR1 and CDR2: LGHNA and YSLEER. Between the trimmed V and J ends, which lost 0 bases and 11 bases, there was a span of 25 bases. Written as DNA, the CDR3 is TGCGCCAGCAGCCAAGACTCGGGGTGGGGGCCCAGGGCTAGCGCTTTCTTT. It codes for CASSQDSGWGPRASAFF.

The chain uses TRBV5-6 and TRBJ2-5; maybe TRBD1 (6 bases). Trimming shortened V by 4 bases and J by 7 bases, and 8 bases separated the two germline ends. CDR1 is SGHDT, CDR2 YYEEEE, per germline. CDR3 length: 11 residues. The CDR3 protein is CASSQGGTQYF. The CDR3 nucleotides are TGTGCCAGCAGCCAAGGGGGGACCCAGTACTTC.

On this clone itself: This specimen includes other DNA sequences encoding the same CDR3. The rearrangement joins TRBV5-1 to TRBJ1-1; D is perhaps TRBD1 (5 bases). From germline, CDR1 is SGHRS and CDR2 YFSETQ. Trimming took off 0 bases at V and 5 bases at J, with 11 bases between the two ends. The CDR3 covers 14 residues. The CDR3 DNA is TGCGCCAGCAGCTTGGCCGGGCGGGGGACTGAAGCTTTCTTT. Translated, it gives CASSLAGRGTEAFF.

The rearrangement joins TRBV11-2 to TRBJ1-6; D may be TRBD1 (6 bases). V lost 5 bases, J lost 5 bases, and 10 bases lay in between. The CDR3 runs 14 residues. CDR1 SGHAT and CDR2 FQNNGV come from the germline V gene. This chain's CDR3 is CASSPSGDNSPLHF. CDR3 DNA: TGTGCCAGCAGCCCGTCAGGGGATAATTCACCCCTCCACTTT. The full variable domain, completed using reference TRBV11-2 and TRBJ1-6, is EAGVAQSPRYKIIEKRQSVAFWCNPISGHATLYWYQQILGQGPKLLIQFQNNGVVDDSQLPKDRFSAERLKGVDSTLKIQPAKLEDSAVYLCASSPSGDNSPLHFGNGTRLTVT.

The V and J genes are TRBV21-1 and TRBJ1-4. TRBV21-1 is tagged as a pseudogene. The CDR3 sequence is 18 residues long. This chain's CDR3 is CASSKRLGRKATNEKLFF. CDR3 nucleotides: TGTGCCAGCAGCAAGCGTTTAGGGAGAAAGGCAACTAATGAAAAACTGTTTTTT.

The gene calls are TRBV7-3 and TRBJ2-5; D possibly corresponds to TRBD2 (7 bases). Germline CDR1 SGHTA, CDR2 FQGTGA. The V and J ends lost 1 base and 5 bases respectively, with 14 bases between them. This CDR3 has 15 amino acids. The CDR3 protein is CASSLRGGVLETQYF. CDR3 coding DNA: TGTGCCAGCAGCTTAAGAGGGGGGGTCCTGGAGACCCAGTACTTC.

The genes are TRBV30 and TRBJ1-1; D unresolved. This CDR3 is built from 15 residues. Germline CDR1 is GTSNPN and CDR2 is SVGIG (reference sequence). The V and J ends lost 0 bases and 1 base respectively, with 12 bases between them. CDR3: CAWSVRGGRNTEAFF. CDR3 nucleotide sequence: TGTGCCTGGAGTGTACGGGGAGGGAGGAACACTGAAGCTTTCTTT.

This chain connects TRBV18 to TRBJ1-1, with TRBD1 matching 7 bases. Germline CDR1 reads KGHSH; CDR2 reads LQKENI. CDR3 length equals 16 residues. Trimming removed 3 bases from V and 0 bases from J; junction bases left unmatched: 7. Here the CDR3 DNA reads TGTGCCAGCTCACCGTACGGACAGGCGATGAACACTGAAGCTTTCTTT. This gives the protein CASSPYGQAMNTEAFF.

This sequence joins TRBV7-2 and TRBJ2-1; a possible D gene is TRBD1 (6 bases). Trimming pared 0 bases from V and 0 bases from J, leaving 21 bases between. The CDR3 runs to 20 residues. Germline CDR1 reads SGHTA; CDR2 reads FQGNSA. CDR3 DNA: TGTGCCAGCAGCTTAGCCGTCATAGTGGCAGGACAGAGCTCCTACAATGAGCAGTTCTTC. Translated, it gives CASSLAVIVAGQSSYNEQFF. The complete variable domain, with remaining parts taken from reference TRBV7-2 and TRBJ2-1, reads GAGVSQSPSNKVTEKGKDVELRCDPISGHTALYWYRQSLGQGLEFLIYFQGNSAPDKSGLPSDRFSAERTGGSVSTLTIQRTQQEDSAVYLCASSLAVIVAGQSSYNEQFFGPGTRLTVL.

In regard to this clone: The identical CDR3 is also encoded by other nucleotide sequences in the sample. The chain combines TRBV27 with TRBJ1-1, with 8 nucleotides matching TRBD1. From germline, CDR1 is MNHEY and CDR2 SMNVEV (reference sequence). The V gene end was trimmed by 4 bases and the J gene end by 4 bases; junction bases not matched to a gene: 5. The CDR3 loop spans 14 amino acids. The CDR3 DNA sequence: TGTGCCAGCAGTTCCACAGGGGGTCCCACTGAAGCTTTCTTT. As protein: CASSSTGGPTEAFF.

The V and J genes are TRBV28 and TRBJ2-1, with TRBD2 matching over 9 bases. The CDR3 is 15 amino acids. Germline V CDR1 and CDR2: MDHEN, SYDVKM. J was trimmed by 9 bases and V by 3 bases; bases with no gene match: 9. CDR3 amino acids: CASSFRLAGSSEQFF. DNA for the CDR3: TGTGCCAGCAGTTTCCGGCTAGCGGGGTCGAGTGAGCAGTTCTTC.

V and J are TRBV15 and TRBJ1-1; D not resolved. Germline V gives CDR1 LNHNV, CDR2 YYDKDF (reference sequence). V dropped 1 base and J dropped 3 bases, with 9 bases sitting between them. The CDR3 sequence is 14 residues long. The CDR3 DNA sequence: TGTGCCACCAGCAGAGCGGGGAGGGACACTGAAGCTTTCTTT. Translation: CATSRAGRDTEAFF.

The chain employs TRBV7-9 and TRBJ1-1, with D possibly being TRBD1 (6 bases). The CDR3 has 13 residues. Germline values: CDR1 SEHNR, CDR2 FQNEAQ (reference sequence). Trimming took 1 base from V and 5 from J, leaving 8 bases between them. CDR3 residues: CASSLEGGTEAFF. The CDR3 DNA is TGTGCCAGCAGCTTAGAAGGGGGAACTGAAGCTTTCTTT.

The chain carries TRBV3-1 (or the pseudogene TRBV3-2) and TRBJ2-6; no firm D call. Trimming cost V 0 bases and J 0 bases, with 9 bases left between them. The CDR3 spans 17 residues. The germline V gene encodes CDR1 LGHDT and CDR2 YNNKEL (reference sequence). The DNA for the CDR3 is TGTGCCAGCAGCCAAGACCGGCGGCGCTCTGGGGCCAACGTCCTGACTTTC. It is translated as CASSQDRRRSGANVLTF.

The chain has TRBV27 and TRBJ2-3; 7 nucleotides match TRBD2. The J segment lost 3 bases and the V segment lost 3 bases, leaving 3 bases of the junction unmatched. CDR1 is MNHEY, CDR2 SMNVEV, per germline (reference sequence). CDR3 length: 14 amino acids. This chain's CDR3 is CASSFLAATDTQYF. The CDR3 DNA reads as TGTGCCAGCAGTTTCCTAGCGGCGACAGATACGCAGTATTTT.

This chain's CDR3 is CASSFTGGSGNTIYF. The CDR3 DNA reads TGTGCCAGCAGTTTCACGGGGGGGTCTGGAAACACCATATATTTT. The genes are TRBV28 and TRBJ1-3; tentatively, D is TRBD1 (5 bases). There are 15 residues in the CDR3. Germline V gene sequence: CDR1 MDHEN, CDR2 SYDVKM. V was clipped by 3 bases and J by 1 base, with 10 bases between them.

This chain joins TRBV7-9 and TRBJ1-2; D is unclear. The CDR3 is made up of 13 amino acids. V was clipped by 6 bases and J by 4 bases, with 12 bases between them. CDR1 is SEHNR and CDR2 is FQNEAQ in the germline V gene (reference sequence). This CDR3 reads CASSLMHSYGYTF. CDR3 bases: TGTGCCAGCAGTTTAATGCACAGCTATGGCTACACCTTC.

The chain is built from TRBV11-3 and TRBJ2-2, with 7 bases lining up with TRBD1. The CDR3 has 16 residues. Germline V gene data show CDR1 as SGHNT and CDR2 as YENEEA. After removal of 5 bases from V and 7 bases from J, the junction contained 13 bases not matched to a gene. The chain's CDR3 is CASSDQRPQGIGELFF. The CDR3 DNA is TGTGCCAGCAGCGACCAAAGACCACAGGGGATCGGGGAGCTGTTTTTT.

The CDR3 loop is CASSKDRAYGYTF. The CDR3 DNA follows: TGTGCCAGCAGTAAGGACAGGGCCTATGGCTACACCTTC. V is TRBV12-3 or TRBV12-4 and J is TRBJ1-2; 8 bases agree with TRBD1. The length of the CDR3 is 13 residues. The V and J ends lost 5 bases and 4 bases, in that order; junction bases with no gene match: 3.

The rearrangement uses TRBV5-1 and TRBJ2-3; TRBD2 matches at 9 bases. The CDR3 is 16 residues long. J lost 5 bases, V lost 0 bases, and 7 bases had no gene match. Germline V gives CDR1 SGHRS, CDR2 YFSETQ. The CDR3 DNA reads TGCGCCAGCAGCTTGGCCAAGCGGGGGGCCAAAGATACGCAGTATTTT. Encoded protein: CASSLAKRGAKDTQYF. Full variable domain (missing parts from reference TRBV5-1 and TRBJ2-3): KAGVTQTPRYLIKTRGQQVTLSCSPISGHRSVSWYQQTPGQGLQFLFEYFSETQRNKGNFPGRFSGRQFSNSRSEMNVSTLELGDSALYLCASSLAKRGAKDTQYFGPGTRLTVL.

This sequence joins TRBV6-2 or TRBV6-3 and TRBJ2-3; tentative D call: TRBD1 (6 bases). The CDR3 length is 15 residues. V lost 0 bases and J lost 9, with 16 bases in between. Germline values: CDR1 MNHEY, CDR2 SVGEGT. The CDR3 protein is CASSYSIRGTLTQYF. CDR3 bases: TGTGCCAGCAGTTACTCTATTCGTGGGACATTGACGCAGTATTTT.

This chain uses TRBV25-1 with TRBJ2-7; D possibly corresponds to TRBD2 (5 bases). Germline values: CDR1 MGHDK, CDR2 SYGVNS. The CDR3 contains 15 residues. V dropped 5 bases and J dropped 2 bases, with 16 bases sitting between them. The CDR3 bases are TGTGCCAGCAGTTCTGGCAGGACTTATCCCTACGAGCAGTACTTC. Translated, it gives CASSSGRTYPYEQYF.